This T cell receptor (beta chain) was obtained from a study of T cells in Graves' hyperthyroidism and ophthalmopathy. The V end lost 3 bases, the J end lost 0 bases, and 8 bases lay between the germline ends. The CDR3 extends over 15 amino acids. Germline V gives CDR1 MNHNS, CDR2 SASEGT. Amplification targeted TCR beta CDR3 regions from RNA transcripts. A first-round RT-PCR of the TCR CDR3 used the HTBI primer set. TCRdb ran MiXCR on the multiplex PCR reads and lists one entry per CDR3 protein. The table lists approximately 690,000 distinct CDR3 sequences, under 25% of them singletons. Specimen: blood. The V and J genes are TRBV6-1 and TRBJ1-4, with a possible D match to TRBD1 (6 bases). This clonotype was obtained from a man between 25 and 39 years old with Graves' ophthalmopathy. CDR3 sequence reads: CASSDYRATNEKLFF. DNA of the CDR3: TGTGCCAGCAGTGATTACAGGGCAACTAATGAAAAACTGTTTTTT.